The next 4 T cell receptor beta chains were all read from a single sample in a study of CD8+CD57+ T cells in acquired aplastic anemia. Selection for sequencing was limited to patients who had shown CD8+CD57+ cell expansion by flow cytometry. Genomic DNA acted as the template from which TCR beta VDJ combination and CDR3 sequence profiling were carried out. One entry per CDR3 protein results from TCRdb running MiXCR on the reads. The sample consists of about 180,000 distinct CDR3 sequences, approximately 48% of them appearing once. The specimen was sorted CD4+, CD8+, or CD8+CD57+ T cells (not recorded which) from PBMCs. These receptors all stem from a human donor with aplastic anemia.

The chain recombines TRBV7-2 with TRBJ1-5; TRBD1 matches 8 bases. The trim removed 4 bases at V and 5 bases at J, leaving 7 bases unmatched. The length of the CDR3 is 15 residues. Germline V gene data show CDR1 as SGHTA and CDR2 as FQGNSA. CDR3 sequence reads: CASSSTGVPYQPQHF. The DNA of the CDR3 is TGTGCCAGCAGCTCGACAGGGGTGCCTTATCAGCCCCAGCATTTT.

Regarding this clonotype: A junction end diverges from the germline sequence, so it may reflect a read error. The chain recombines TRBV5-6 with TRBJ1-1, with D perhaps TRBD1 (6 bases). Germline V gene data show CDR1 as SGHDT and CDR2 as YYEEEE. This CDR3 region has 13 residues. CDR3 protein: CASSTSGVTDAFF. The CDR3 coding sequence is TGTGCCAGCAGCACCTCAGGGGTCACTGACGCTTTCTTT.

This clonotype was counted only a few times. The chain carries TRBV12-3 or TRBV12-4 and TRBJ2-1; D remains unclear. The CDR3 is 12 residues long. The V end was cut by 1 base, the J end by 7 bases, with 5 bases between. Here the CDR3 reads CASSLVVNEQFF. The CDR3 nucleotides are TGTGCCAGCAGTTTAGTAGTGAATGAGCAGTTCTTC.

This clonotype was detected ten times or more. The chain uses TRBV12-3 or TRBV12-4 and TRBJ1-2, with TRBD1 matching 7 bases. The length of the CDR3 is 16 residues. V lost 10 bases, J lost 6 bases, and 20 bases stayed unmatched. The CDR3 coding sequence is TGTGCCACCCTACCGCCTCTGGTGGCAGGGGGTAATGGCTACACCTTC. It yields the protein CATLPPLVAGGNGYTF.